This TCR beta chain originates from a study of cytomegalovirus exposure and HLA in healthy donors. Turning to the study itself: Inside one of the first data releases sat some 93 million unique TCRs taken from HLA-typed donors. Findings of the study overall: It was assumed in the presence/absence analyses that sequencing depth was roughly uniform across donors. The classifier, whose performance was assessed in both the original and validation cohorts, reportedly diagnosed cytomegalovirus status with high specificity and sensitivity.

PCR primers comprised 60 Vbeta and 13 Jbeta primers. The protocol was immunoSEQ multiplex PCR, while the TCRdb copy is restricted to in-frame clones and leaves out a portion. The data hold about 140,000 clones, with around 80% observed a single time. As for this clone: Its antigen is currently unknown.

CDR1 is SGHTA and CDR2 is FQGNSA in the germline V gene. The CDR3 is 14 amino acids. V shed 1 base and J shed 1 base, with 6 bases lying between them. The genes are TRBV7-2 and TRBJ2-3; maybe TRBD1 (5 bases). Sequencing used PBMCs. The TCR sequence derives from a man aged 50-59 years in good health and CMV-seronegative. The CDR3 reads CASSLGGRTDTQYF. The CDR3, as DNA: TGTGCCAGCAGCTTAGGGGGCCGCACAGATACGCAGTATTTT.